This T cell receptor (beta chain) comes out of a study of monozygotic twins with inflammatory bowel disease. Details on this clonotype: Its antigen remains unknown.

Study results and limitations: Repertoire similarity did not differ between concordant and discordant twins, perhaps due to limited power.

TCRdb processed the 5' RACE reads again and assigns one entry to each CDR3 protein, with no DNA. The specimen's table records about 300,000 distinct CDR3 sequences. This clonotype was obtained from a human donor with ulcerative colitis or Crohn's disease, or a healthy co-twin of an affected twin (not recorded which). Sequenced sample: blood.

CDR3 in amino acids: CASSPSGGATEAFF. This chain links TRBV18 with TRBJ1-1; the TCRdb call, TRBD1, lacks DNA for checking. Germline CDR1 reads KGHSH; CDR2 reads LQKENI. This CDR3 contains 14 residues.